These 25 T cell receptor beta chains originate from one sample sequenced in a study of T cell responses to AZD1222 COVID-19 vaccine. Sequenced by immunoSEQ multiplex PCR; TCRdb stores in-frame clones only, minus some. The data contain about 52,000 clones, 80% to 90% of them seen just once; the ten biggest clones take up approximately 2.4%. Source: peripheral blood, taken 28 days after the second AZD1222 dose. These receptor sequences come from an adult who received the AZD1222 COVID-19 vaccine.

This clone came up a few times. CDR3: CASSPSPGQGVNEQFF. CDR3 coding DNA: TGTGCCAGCAGTCCCAGCCCGGGACAGGGAGTCAATGAGCAGTTCTTC. The chain couples TRBV27 to TRBJ2-1, with 9 bases lining up with TRBD1. The CDR3 consists of 16 residues. J was trimmed by 6 bases and V by 5 bases; bases with no gene match: 11. Germline V lookup: CDR1 MNHEY, CDR2 SMNVEV (reference sequence).

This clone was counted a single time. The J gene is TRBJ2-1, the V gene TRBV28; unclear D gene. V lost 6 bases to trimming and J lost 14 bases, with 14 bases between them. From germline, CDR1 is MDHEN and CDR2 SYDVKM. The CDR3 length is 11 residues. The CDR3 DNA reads TGTGCCAGCAGGGGGTCGAGAGCTAAGTTCTTC. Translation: CASRGSRAKFF.

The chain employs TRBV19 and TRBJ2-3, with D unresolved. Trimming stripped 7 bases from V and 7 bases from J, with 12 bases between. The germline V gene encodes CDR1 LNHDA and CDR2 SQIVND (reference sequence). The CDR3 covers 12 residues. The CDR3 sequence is CASTYGSNTQYF. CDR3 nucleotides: TGTGCCAGTACCTACGGATCTAATACGCAGTATTTT.

CDR3 DNA: TGTGCCAGCAGTTTTACGGGGGCCTACGAGCAGTACTTC. Its translation is CASSFTGAYEQYF. The chain combines TRBV12-3 or TRBV12-4 with TRBJ2-7; D is possibly TRBD2 (6 bases). This CDR3 region has 13 residues. The germline V and J ends were trimmed by 3 bases and 2 bases, with 8 bases remaining between them.

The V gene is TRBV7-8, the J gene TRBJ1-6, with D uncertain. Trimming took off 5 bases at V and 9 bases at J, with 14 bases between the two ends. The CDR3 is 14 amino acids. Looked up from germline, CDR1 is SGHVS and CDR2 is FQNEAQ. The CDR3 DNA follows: TGTGCCAGCAGCCTTGGGATTGGGAGTTCACCCCTCCACTTT. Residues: CASSLGIGSSPLHF.

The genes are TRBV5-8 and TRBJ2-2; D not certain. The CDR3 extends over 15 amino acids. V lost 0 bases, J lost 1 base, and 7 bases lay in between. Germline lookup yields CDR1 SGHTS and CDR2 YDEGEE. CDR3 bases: TGTGCCAGCAGCTTGGTCGGCAGGAACACCGGGGAGCTGTTTTTT. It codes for CASSLVGRNTGELFF.

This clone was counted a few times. In DNA, the CDR3 is TGTGCCAGTACCTGGACAGTAAATAATTCACCCCTCCACTTT. It specifies CASTWTVNNSPLHF. This chain connects TRBV19 to TRBJ1-6; D possibly corresponds to TRBD1 (6 bases). V gave up 7 bases and J gave up 5 bases, with 12 bases separating them. Germline lookup yields CDR1 LNHDA and CDR2 SQIVND (reference sequence). The CDR3 is 14 amino acids. Combining the CDR3 with reference TRBV19 and TRBJ1-6 gives the whole variable domain DGGITQSPKYLFRKEGQNVTLSCEQNLNHDAMYWYRQDPGQGLRLIYYSQIVNDFQKGDIAEGYSVSREKKESFPLTVTSAQKNPTAFYLCASTWTVNNSPLHFGNGTRLTVT.

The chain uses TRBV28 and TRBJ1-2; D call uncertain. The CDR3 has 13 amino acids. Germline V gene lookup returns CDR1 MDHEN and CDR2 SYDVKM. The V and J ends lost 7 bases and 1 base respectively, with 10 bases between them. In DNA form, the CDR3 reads TGTGCCAGCATGCCAGAACTTAACTATGGCTACACCTTC. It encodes CASMPELNYGYTF.

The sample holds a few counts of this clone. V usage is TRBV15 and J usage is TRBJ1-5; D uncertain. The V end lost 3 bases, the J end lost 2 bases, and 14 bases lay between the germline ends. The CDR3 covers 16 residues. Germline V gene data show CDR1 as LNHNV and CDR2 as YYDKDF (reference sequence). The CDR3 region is CATSSAILGGNQPQHF. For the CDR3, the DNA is TGTGCCACCAGCAGCGCAATTTTGGGAGGCAATCAGCCCCAGCATTTT.

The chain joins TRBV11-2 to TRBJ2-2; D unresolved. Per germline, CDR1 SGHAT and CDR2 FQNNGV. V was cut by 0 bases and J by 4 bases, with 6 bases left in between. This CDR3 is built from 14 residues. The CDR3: CASSLDRSTGELFF. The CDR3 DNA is TGTGCCAGCAGCTTAGATCGGAGCACCGGGGAGCTGTTTTTT. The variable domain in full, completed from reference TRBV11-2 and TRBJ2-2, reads EAGVAQSPRYKIIEKRQSVAFWCNPISGHATLYWYQQILGQGPKLLIQFQNNGVVDDSQLPKDRFSAERLKGVDSTLKIQPAKLEDSAVYLCASSLDRSTGELFFGEGSRLTVL.

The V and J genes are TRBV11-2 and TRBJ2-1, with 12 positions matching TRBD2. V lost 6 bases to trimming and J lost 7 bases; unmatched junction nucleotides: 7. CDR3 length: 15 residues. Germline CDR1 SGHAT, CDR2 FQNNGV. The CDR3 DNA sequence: TGTGCCAGCAGAGAGACTAGCGGGAGAGGTAATGAGCAGTTCTTC. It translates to CASRETSGRGNEQFF. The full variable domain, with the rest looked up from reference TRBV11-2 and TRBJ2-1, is EAGVAQSPRYKIIEKRQSVAFWCNPISGHATLYWYQQILGQGPKLLIQFQNNGVVDDSQLPKDRFSAERLKGVDSTLKIQPAKLEDSAVYLCASRETSGRGNEQFFGPGTRLTVL.

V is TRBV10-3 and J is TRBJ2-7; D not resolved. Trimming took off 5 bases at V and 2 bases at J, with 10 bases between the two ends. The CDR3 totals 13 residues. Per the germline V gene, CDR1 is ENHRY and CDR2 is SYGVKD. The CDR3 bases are TGTGCCATCAGTACTATCGCGACCTACGAGCAGTACTTC. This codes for CAISTIATYEQYF.

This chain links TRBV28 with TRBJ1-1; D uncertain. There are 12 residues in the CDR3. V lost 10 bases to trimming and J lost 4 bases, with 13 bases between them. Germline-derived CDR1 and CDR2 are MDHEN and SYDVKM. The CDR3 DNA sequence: TGTGCCACCCTAGGCGGCCCCACTGAAGCTTTCTTT. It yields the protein CATLGGPTEAFF.

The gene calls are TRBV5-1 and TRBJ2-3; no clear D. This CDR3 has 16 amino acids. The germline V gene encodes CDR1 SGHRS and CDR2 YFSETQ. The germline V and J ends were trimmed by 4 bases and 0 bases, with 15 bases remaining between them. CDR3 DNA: TGCGCCAGCAGCCCCCCCCCAGCAAGTAGCACAGATACGCAGTATTTT. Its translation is CASSPPPASSTDTQYF.

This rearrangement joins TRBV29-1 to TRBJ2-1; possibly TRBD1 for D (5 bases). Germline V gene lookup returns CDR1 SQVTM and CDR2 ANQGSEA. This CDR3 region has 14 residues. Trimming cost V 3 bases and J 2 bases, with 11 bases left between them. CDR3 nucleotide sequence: TGCAGCGTTGACAGGCAGGGCCCCTACAATGAGCAGTTCTTC. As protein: CSVDRQGPYNEQFF.

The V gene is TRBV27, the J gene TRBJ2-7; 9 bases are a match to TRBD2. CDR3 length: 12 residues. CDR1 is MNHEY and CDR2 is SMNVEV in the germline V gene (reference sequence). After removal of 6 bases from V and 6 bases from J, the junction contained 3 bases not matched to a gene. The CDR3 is CASRREGREQYF. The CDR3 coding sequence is TGTGCCAGCAGGCGGGAGGGCCGCGAGCAGTACTTC.

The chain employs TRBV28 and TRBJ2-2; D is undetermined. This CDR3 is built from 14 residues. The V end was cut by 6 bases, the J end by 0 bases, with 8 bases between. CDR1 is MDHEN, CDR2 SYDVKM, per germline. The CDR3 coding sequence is TGTGCCAGCAGCCGACGGACGAACACCGGGGAGCTGTTTTTT. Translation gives CASSRRTNTGELFF.

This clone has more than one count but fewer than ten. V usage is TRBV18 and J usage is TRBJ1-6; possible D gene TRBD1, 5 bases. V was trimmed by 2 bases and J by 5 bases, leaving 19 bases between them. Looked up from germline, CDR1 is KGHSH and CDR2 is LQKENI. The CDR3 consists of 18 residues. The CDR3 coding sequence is TGTGCCAGCTCACCAACGCCGGCGGGGCGACCTAATAATTCACCCCTCCACTTT. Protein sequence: CASSPTPAGRPNNSPLHF.

The DNA for the CDR3 is TGTGCCAGCAGTCCCGGACAGGGAGCTAACTATGGCTACACCTTC. This encodes CASSPGQGANYGYTF. The genes are TRBV27 and TRBJ1-2; 8 bases line up with TRBD1. The V and J ends lost 5 bases and 0 bases, in that order; junction bases with no gene match: 5. Germline V gene lookup returns CDR1 MNHEY and CDR2 SMNVEV (reference sequence). The CDR3 is 15 amino acids.

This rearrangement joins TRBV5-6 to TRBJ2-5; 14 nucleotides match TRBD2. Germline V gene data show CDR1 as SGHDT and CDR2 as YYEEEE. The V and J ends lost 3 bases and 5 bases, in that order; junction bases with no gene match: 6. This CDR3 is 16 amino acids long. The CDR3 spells CASSSLTSGRGETQYF. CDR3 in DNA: TGTGCCAGCAGCTCCCTGACTAGCGGGAGGGGGGAGACCCAGTACTTC.

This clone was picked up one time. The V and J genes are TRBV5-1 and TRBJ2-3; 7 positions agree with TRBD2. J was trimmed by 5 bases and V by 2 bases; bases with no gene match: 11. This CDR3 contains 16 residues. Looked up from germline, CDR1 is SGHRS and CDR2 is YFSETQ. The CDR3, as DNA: TGCGCCAGCAGCTTCCTACCCTGGGGGGGGGAAGATACGCAGTATTTT. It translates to CASSFLPWGGEDTQYF.

CDR3 region: CSAVGPGNYEQYF. The CDR3, as DNA: TGCAGCGCCGTAGGGCCCGGGAACTACGAGCAGTACTTC. This sequence joins TRBV29-1 and TRBJ2-7; perhaps TRBD2 as D (5 bases). V was cut by 7 bases and J by 3 bases, with 16 bases left in between. Germline CDR1 reads SQVTM; CDR2 reads ANQGSEA. The CDR3 runs to 13 residues.

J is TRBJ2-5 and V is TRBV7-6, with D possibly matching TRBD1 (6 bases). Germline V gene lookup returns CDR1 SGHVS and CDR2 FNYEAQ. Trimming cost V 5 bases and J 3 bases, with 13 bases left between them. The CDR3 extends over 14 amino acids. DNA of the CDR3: TGTGCCAGCAGCCTAAACTACAGGGAAGAGACCCAGTACTTC. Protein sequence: CASSLNYREETQYF.

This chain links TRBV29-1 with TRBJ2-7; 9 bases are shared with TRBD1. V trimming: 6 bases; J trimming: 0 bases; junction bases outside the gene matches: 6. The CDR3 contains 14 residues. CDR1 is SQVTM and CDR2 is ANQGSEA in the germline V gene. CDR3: CSVAGQGSSYEQYF. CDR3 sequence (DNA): TGCAGCGTCGCGGGACAGGGTAGCTCCTACGAGCAGTACTTC.

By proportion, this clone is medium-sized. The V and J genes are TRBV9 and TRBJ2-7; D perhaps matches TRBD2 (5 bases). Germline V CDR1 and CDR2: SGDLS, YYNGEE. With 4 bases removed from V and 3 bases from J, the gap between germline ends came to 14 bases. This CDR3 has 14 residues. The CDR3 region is CASSPTMEVYEQYF. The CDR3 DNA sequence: TGTGCCAGCAGCCCGACCATGGAGGTCTACGAGCAGTACTTC.